Listed here is a single T cell receptor beta chain. Its antigen is unknown. The data belong to a study of vaccination and CD4 T cells after COVID-19. Described treatment: roughly 10-day PBMC culture with coronavirus spike peptide pools or control peptides (ViraFEST assay). The Oncomine TCR Beta short-read assay was what sequenced the DNA obtained from cultured CD4+ T cells. TCRdb independently ran MiXCR on the PCR reads; one entry per CDR3 protein. The sample consists of about 11,000 distinct CDR3 sequences, more than 50% of them appearing once. This CDR3 has 13 residues. Per the germline V gene, CDR1 is MGHDK and CDR2 is SYGVNS. V shed 5 bases and J shed 3 bases, with 10 bases lying between them.

This receptor was obtained from a human donor who had recovered from COVID-19. Sample: CD4+ T cells from blood, cultured in vitro. V gene TRBV25-1 combines with J gene TRBJ2-5; D could derive from TRBD1 or TRBD2 (5 bases each). The chain's CDR3 is CASSPMGEETQYF. As DNA, the CDR3 is TGTGCCAGCAGTCCCATGGGGGAAGAGACCCAGTACTTC. The full variable domain, its missing parts supplied by reference TRBV25-1 and TRBJ2-5, is EADIYQTPRYLVIGTGKKITLECSQTMGHDKMYWYQQDPGMELHLIHYSYGVNSTEKGDLSSESTVSRIRTEHFPLTLESARPSHTSQYLCASSPMGEETQYFGPGTRLLVL.